The present T cell receptor beta chain was sequenced within a study of blood T cells in healthy people across ages. Points from the study as a whole: Nothing was known about donor CMV status, and this possibly confounded expanded clonotype changes.

Primed by a sample-barcoded 5' primer and a J-beta primer mix, a second PCR proceeded for about 7 to 12 cycles. A 12-random-nucleotide template-switch adaptor tagged each cDNA molecule. TCRdb redid the calling of the 5' RACE reads with MiXCR, one entry per CDR3 protein. The sample has about 1,600,000 distinct CDR3 sequences, roughly 40% seen once. Between the trimmed V and J ends, which lost 3 bases and 7 bases, there was a span of 13 bases. The V gene's germline CDR1 is DFQATT and CDR2 SNEGSKA (reference sequence). This CDR3 contains 12 residues. Comment on this clonotype: As yet, its antigen is unknown.

Sequencing input: blood. This chain joins TRBV20-1 and TRBJ2-7; D unresolved. This receptor was taken from a woman aged 18-35 years in good health. CDR3 region: CSARETRVEQYF. CDR3 sequence (DNA): TGCAGTGCTAGGGAAACACGTGTTGAGCAGTACTTC.